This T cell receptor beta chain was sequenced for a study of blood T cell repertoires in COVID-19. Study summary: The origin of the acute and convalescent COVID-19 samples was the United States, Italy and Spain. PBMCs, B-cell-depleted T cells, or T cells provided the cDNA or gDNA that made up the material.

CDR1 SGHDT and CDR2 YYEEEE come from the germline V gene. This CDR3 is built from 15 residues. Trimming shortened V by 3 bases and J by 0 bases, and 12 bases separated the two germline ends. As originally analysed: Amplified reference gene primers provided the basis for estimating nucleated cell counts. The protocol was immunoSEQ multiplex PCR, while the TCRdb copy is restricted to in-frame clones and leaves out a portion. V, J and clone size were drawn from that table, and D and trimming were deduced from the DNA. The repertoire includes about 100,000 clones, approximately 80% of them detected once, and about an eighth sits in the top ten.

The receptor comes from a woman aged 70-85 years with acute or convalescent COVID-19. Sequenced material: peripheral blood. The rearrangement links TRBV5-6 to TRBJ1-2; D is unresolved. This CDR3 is CASSYSSAANYGYTF. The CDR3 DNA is TGTGCCAGCAGCTACTCGAGCGCGGCTAACTATGGCTACACCTTC.